The clone carrying this TCR beta chain was seen only a few times. Template material for amplifying TCR beta CDR3 regions consisted of RNA transcripts. The HTBI primer set was used in a first-round RT-PCR of the TCR CDR3. One entry per CDR3 protein, called by TCRdb with MiXCR from the multiplex PCR reads. Altogether hundreds of thousands of distinct CDR3 sequences are present, 22% being singletons, with the ten largest covering around two thirds. This specimen belongs to a study of T cells in Graves' hyperthyroidism and ophthalmopathy. The V end lost 5 bases, the J end lost 4 bases, and 14 bases lay between the germline ends. Per germline, CDR1 SGHTA and CDR2 FQGNSA. This CDR3 has 14 residues.

Sequenced material: blood. J is TRBJ1-1 and V is TRBV7-2; the D gene is possibly TRBD1 (5 bases). This receptor was obtained from a man under 40 with Graves' ophthalmopathy. The CDR3 DNA is TGTGCCAGCAGCCCCCGGGGGATGGGCACTGAAGCTTTCTTT. Amino acid sequence: CASSPRGMGTEAFF. Full variable domain (rest looked up from reference TRBV7-2 and TRBJ1-1): GAGVSQSPSNKVTEKGKDVELRCDPISGHTALYWYRQSLGQGLEFLIYFQGNSAPDKSGLPSDRFSAERTGGSVSTLTIQRTQQEDSAVYLCASSPRGMGTEAFFGQGTRLTVV.